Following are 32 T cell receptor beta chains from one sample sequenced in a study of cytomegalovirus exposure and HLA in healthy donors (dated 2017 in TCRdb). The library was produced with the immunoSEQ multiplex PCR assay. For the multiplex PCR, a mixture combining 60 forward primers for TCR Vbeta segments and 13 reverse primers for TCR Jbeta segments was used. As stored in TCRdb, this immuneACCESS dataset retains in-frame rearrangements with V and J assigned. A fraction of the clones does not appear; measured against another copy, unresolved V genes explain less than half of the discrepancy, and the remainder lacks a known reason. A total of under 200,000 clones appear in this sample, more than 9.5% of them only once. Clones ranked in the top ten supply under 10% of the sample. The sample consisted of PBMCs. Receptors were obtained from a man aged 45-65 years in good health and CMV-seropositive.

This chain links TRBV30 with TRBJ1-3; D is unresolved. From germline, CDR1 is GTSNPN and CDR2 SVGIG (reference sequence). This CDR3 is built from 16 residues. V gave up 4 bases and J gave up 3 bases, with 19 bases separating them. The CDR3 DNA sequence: TGTGCCTGGAAGTCGATGGGGAGGATGAGTGGAAACACCATATATTTT. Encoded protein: CAWKSMGRMSGNTIYF.

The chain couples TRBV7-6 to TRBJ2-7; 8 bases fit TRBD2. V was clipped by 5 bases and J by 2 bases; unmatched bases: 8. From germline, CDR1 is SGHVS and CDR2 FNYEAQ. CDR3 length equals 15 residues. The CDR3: CASSPGGATTYEQYF. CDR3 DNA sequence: TGTGCCAGCAGCCCGGGGGGGGCCACTACCTACGAGCAGTACTTC.

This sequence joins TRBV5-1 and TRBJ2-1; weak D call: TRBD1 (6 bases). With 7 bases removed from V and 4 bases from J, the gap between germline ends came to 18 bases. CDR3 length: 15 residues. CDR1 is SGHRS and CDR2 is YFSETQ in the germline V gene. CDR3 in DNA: TGCGCCAGCGCCCCAGACCGGGACACTTACAATGAGCAGTTCTTC. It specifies CASAPDRDTYNEQFF. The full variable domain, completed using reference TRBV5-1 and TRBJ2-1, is KAGVTQTPRYLIKTRGQQVTLSCSPISGHRSVSWYQQTPGQGLQFLFEYFSETQRNKGNFPGRFSGRQFSNSRSEMNVSTLELGDSALYLCASAPDRDTYNEQFFGPGTRLTVL.

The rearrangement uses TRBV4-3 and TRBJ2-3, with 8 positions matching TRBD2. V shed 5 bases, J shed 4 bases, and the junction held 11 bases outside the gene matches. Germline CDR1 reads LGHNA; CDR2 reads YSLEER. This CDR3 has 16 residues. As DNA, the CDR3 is TGCGCCAGCAGCTACTCCGGGACTAGAGGTGCAGATACGCAGTATTTT. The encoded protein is CASSYSGTRGADTQYF.

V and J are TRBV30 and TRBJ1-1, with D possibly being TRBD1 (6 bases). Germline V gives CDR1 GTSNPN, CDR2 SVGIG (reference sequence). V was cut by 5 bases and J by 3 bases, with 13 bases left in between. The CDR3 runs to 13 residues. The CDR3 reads CAWGWGRDTEAFF. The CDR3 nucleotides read TGTGCCTGGGGCTGGGGGCGGGACACTGAAGCTTTCTTT.

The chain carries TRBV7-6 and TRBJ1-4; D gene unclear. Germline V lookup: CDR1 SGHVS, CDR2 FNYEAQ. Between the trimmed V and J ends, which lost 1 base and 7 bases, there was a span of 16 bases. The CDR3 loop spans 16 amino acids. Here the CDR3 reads CASSLGGGSNSEKLFF. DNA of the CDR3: TGTGCCAGCAGCTTAGGAGGAGGGAGTAACTCTGAAAAACTGTTTTTT.

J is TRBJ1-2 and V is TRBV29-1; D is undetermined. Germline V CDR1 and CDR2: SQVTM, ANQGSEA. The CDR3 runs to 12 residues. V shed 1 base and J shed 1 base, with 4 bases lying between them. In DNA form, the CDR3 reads TGCAGCGTTGAAGCCAGTAACTATGGCTACACCTTC. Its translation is CSVEASNYGYTF.

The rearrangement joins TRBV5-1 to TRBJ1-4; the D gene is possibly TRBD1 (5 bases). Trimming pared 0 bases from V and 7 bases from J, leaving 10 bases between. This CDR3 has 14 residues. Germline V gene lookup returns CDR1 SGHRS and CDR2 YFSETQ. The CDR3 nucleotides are TGCGCCAGCAGCTTGGAAAGGGGAAGTGAAAAACTGTTTTTT. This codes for CASSLERGSEKLFF. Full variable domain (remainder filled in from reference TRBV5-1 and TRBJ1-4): KAGVTQTPRYLIKTRGQQVTLSCSPISGHRSVSWYQQTPGQGLQFLFEYFSETQRNKGNFPGRFSGRQFSNSRSEMNVSTLELGDSALYLCASSLERGSEKLFFGSGTQLSVL.

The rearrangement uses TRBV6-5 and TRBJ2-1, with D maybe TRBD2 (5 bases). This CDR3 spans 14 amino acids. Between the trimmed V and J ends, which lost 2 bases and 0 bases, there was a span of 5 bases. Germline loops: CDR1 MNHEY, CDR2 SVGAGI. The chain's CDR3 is CASSYAGSYNEQFF. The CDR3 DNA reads TGTGCCAGCAGTTACGCGGGCTCCTACAATGAGCAGTTCTTC.

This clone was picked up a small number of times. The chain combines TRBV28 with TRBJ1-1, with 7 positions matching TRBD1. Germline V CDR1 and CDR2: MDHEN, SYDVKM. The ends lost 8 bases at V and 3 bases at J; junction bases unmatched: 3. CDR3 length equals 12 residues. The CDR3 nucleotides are TGTGCCAGCCACAGGGGATACACTGAAGCTTTCTTT. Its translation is CASHRGYTEAFF.

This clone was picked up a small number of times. As DNA, the CDR3 is TGTGCCAGCAGAATATTGTCAATCGGAGGGGGCTACACCTTC. This gives the protein CASRILSIGGGYTF. The chain recombines TRBV6-1 with TRBJ1-2; D uncertain. Looked up from germline, CDR1 is MNHNS and CDR2 is SASEGT. Trimming cost V 6 bases and J 8 bases, with 19 bases left between them. This CDR3 has 14 residues.

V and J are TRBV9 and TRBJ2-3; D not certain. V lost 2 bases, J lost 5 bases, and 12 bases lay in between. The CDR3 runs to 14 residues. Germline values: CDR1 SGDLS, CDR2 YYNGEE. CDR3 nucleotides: TGTGCCAGCAGCGTCCTAACAGATCGAGATACGCAGTATTTT. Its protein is CASSVLTDRDTQYF.

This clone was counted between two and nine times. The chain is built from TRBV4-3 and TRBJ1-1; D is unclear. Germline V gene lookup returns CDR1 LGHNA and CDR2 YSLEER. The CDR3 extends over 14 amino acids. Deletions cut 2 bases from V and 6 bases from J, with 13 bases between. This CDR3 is CASSQQLEGAEAFF. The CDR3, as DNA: TGCGCCAGCAGCCAACAACTCGAGGGTGCTGAAGCTTTCTTT.

CDR3 in DNA: TGTGCCAGCAGCGGGACGGGGGGCTCACCCCTCCACTTT. It codes for CASSGTGGSPLHF. This sequence joins TRBV13 and TRBJ1-6; a possible D gene is TRBD1 (6 bases). Deletions cut 5 bases from V and 10 bases from J, with 12 bases between. There are 13 residues in the CDR3. Germline CDR1 and CDR2: PRHDT and FYEKMQ (reference sequence).

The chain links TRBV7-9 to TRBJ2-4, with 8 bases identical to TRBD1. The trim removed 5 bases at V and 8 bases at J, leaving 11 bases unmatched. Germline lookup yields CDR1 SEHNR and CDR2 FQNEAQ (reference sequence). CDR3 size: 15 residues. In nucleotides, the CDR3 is TGTGCCAGCAGCCCAGGCAGGGGGCGCTGGGACATTCAGTACTTC. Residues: CASSPGRGRWDIQYF. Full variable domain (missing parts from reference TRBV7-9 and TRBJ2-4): DTGVSQNPRHKITKRGQNVTFRCDPISEHNRLYWYRQTLGQGPEFLTYFQNEAQLEKSRLLSDRFSAERPKGSFSTLEIQRTEQGDSAMYLCASSPGRGRWDIQYFGAGTRLSVL.

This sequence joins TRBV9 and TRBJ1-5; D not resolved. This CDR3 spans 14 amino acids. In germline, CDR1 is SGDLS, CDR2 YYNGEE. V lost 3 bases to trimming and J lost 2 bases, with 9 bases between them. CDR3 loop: CASSAGGRNQPQHF. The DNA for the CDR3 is TGTGCCAGCAGCGCGGGCGGGCGCAATCAGCCCCAGCATTTT.

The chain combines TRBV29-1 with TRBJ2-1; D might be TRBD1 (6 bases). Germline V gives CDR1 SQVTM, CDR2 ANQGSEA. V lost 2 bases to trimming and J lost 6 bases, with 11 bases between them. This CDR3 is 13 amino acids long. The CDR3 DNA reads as TGCAGCGTTGAAACAGGGAACGTCAATGAGCAGTTCTTC. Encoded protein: CSVETGNVNEQFF.

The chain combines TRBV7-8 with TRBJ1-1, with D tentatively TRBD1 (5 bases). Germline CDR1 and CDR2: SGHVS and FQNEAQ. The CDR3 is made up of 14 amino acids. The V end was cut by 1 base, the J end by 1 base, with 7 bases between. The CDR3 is CASSLGQTNTEAFF. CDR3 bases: TGTGCCAGCAGCTTAGGACAGACGAACACTGAAGCTTTCTTT. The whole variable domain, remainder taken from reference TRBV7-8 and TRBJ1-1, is GAGVSQSPRYKVAKRGQDVALRCDPISGHVSLFWYQQALGQGPEFLTYFQNEAQLDKSGLPSDRFFAERPEGSVSTLKIQRTQQEDSAVYLCASSLGQTNTEAFFGQGTRLTVV.

The CDR3 is CASSQAPRGGTDTQYF. The DNA for the CDR3 is TGCGCCAGCAGCCAAGCCCCACGGGGAGGCACAGATACGCAGTATTTT. J is TRBJ2-3 and V is TRBV4-1; possibly TRBD2 for D (5 bases). Trimming took 1 base from V and 1 from J, leaving 12 bases between them. The CDR3 spans 16 residues. Germline CDR1 reads MGHRA; CDR2 reads YSYEKL.

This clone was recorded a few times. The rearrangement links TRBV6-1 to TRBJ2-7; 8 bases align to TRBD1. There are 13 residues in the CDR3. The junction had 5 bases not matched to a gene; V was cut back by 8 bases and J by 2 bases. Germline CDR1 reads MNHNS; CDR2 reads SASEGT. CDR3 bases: TGTGCCAGCTCAAGACAGGGGCCCTACGAGCAGTACGTC. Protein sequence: CASSRQGPYEQYV.

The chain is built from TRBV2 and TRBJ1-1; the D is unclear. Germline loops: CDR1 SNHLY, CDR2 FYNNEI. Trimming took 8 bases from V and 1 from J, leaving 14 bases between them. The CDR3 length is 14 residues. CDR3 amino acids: CASRRPRQNTEAFF. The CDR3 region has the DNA TGTGCCAGCCGGCGCCCCCGACAGAACACTGAAGCTTTCTTT.

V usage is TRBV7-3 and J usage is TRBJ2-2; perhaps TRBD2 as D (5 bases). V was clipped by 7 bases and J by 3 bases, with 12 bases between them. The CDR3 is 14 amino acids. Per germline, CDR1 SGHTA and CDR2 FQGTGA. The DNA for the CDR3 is TGTGCCAGCAAGGTCGGGGTGGACACCGGGGAGCTGTTTTTT. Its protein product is CASKVGVDTGELFF.

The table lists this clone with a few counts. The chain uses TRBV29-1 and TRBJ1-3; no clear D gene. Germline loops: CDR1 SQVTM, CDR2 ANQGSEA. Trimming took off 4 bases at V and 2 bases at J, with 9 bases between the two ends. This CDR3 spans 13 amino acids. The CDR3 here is CSVGWAAGNTIYF. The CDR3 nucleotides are TGCAGCGTTGGCTGGGCCGCTGGAAACACCATATATTTT.

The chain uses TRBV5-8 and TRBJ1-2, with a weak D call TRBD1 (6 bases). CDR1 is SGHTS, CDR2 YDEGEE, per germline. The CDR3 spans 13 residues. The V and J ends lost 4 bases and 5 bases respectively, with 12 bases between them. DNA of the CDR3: TGTGCCAGCAGCCTCCACAGGGTTTATGGCTACACCTTC. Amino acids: CASSLHRVYGYTF. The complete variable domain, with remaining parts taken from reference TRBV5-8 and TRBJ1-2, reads EAGVTQSPTHLIKTRGQQATLRCSPISGHTSVYWYQQALGLGLQFLLWYDEGEERNRGNFPPRFSGRQFPNYSSELNVNALELEDSALYLCASSLHRVYGYTFGSGTRLTVV.

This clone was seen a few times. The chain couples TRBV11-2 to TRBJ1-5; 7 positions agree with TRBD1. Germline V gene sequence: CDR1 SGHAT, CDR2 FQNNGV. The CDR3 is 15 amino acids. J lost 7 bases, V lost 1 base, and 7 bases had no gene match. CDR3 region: CASSLGRRGQQPQHF. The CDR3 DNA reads TGTGCCAGCAGCTTAGGGAGAAGGGGGCAACAGCCCCAGCATTTT.

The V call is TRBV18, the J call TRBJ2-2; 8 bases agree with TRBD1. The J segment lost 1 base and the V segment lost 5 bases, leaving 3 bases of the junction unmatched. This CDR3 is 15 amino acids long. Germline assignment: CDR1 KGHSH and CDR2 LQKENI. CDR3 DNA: TGTGCCAGCTCAATCGGACAGGGGAACACCGGGGAGCTGTTTTTT. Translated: CASSIGQGNTGELFF.

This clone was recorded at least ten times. This chain's CDR3 is CASSLSGSWVTGELFF. In DNA form, the CDR3 reads TGTGCCAGCAGCCTCTCGGGATCATGGGTCACCGGGGAGCTGTTTTTT. The chain links TRBV7-6 to TRBJ2-2; TRBD2 is a possible D gene (5 bases). Between the trimmed V and J ends, which lost 5 bases and 4 bases, there was a span of 17 bases. Germline V gene data show CDR1 as SGHVS and CDR2 as FNYEAQ. This CDR3 has 16 residues.

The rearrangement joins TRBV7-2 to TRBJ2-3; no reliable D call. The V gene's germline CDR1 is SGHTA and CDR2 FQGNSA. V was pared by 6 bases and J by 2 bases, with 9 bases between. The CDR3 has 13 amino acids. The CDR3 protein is CASSVSITDTQYF. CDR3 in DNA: TGTGCCAGCAGTGTCAGTATCACAGATACGCAGTATTTT.

This CDR3 reads CAWSVIAGGYNEQFF. The CDR3 bases are TGTGCCTGGAGTGTAATAGCGGGGGGGTACAATGAGCAGTTCTTC. The chain uses TRBV30 and TRBJ2-1; TRBD2 aligns across 11 bases. The CDR3 is 15 residues long. Looked up from germline, CDR1 is GTSNPN and CDR2 is SVGIG (reference sequence). J lost 4 bases, V lost 0 bases, and 2 bases had no gene match.

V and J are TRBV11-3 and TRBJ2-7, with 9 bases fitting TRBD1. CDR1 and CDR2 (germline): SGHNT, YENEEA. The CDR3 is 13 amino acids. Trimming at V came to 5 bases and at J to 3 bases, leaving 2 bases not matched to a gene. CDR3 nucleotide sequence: TGTGCCAGCAGCCCGGACAGGGGCTACGAGCAGTACTTC. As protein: CASSPDRGYEQYF.

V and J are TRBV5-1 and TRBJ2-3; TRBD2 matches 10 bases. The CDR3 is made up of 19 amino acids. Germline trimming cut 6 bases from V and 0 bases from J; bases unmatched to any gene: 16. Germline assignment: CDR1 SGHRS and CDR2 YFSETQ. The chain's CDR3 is CASTLLGLAGASSTDTQYF. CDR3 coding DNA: TGCGCCAGCACCCTCTTGGGCCTAGCGGGGGCCTCTAGCACAGATACGCAGTATTTT.

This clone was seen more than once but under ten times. The CDR3 nucleotides are TGCAGCGTTGAAGATGGTGGAGTATCCTATGGCTACACCTTC. Its protein is CSVEDGGVSYGYTF. This chain connects TRBV29-1 to TRBJ1-2; D remains ambiguous. The CDR3 covers 14 residues. V was pared by 0 bases and J by 4 bases, with 12 bases between. Germline lookup yields CDR1 SQVTM and CDR2 ANQGSEA. Full variable domain (outside the CDR3, taken from reference TRBV29-1 and TRBJ1-2): SAVISQKPSRDICQRGTSLTIQCQVDSQVTMMFWYRQQPGQSLTLIATANQGSEATYESGFVIDKFPISRPNLTFSTLTVSNMSPEDSSIYLCSVEDGGVSYGYTFGSGTRLTVV.